One and the same sample provided the 26 T cell receptor beta chains below, sequenced in a study of blood T cell repertoires in COVID-19. Profiling relied on immunoSEQ multiplex PCR, and the TCRdb table lists in-frame clones only, not all of them. This sample has 390,000 or so clones, with roughly 86% found just once. What was sequenced was peripheral blood. Every receptor here comes from a woman aged 25 to 39 with COVID-19, enrolled during active disease.

The CDR3 loop is CAISAGLARTGELFF. DNA of the CDR3: TGTGCCATCAGTGCAGGGCTAGCGCGGACCGGGGAGCTGTTTTTT. V is TRBV10-3 and J is TRBJ2-2; D is perhaps TRBD2 (6 bases). Germline CDR1 reads ENHRY; CDR2 reads SYGVKD. V dropped 4 bases and J dropped 5 bases, with 14 bases sitting between them. This CDR3 has 15 residues.

J is TRBJ1-5 and V is TRBV24-1, with TRBD1 matching over 9 bases. The V segment lost 9 bases and the J segment 4 bases; nucleotides outside the gene matches: 3. This CDR3 comprises 13 residues. CDR1 is KGHDR, CDR2 SFDVKD, per germline. The CDR3 region is CATGGTGNQPQHF. CDR3 nucleotide sequence: TGTGCCACCGGAGGGACAGGGAATCAGCCCCAGCATTTT.

V gene TRBV3-1 (or the pseudogene TRBV3-2) combines with J gene TRBJ2-5; 7 bases are a match to TRBD2. CDR3 length equals 15 residues. V gave up 0 bases and J gave up 4 bases; unmatched junction bases: 5. Per the germline V gene, CDR1 is LGHDT and CDR2 is YNNKEL (reference sequence). The CDR3 spells CASSQDRASGETQYF. The CDR3 coding sequence is TGTGCCAGCAGCCAAGATCGGGCTAGCGGAGAGACCCAGTACTTC.

The rearrangement links TRBV12-3 or TRBV12-4 to TRBJ2-4, with D perhaps matching TRBD1 (7 bases). Trimming left V 6 bases short and J 7 bases short, with 10 bases between. The CDR3 is made up of 12 amino acids. DNA for the CDR3: TGTGCCAGCAGGCGGGACAGCAACATTCAGTACTTC. It specifies CASRRDSNIQYF.

In the case of this clone: At one boundary the junction diverges from the germline segment, which might be a read error. This rearrangement joins TRBV7-2 to TRBJ1-2; the D gene is possibly TRBD1 (5 bases). The CDR3 extends over 14 amino acids. Per germline, CDR1 SGHTA and CDR2 FQGNSA. CDR3 DNA sequence: TGTGCCAGCAGCTTATCGTGGGGGGGGTTAAGGGACCCCTTC. Encoded protein: CASSLSWGGLRDPF.

The gene calls are TRBV28 and TRBJ2-3, with TRBD2 matching over 8 bases. V was clipped by 6 bases and J by 1 base; unmatched bases: 6. The CDR3 spans 15 residues. Per germline, CDR1 MDHEN and CDR2 SYDVKM. The CDR3 DNA reads TGTGCCAGCAGCCGCCAGCGGGGGCGCACAGATACGCAGTATTTT. Translated: CASSRQRGRTDTQYF.

The rearrangement links TRBV5-4 to TRBJ2-3, with 7 positions matching TRBD2. Germline lookup yields CDR1 SGHNT and CDR2 YYREEE (reference sequence). This CDR3 comprises 15 residues. The V and J ends lost 0 bases and 3 bases, in that order; junction bases with no gene match: 4. CDR3 coding DNA: TGTGCCAGCAGCTTGGGGAGCGGGATGACAGATACGCAGTATTTT. Its translation: CASSLGSGMTDTQYF.

This CDR3 is CASSSRTGATDGYTF. CDR3 DNA: TGTGCCAGCAGCTCCAGGACAGGGGCGACGGATGGCTACACCTTC. The J gene is TRBJ1-2, the V gene TRBV5-5; 9 nucleotides match TRBD1. Germline values: CDR1 SGHKS, CDR2 YYEKEE (reference sequence). Trimming cost V 3 bases and J 6 bases; bases outside gene matches: 9. This CDR3 is 15 amino acids long.

The chain carries TRBV6-5 and TRBJ1-4, with 10 bases lining up with TRBD1. Trimming at V came to 7 bases and at J to 9 bases, leaving 8 bases not matched to a gene. Germline CDR1 MNHEY, CDR2 SVGAGI. This CDR3 spans 14 amino acids. The CDR3 reads CASTPGQGTQKLFF. Here the CDR3 DNA reads TGTGCCAGCACACCGGGACAGGGGACGCAAAAACTGTTTTTT.

V usage is TRBV29-1 and J usage is TRBJ1-6, with 9 bases identical to TRBD1. The CDR3 spans 13 residues. The V and J ends lost 6 bases and 3 bases, in that order; junction bases with no gene match: 0. Germline-derived CDR1 and CDR2 are SQVTM and ANQGSEA. The CDR3 sequence: CSVGQGYNSPLHF. In nucleotides, the CDR3 is TGCAGCGTGGGACAGGGCTATAATTCACCCCTCCACTTT.

This sequence joins TRBV5-1 and TRBJ2-7; 7 nucleotides agree with TRBD1. V was pared by 4 bases and J by 4 bases, with 8 bases of the junction left unmatched. Germline CDR1 is SGHRS and CDR2 is YFSETQ. This CDR3 is 14 amino acids long. The CDR3, as DNA: TGCGCCAGCAGCCGGGACAGTTTTTCGTACGAGCAGTACTTC. The encoded protein is CASSRDSFSYEQYF.

The genes are TRBV3-1 (or the pseudogene TRBV3-2) and TRBJ2-5, with D possibly being TRBD2 (6 bases). With 8 bases removed from V and 7 bases from J, the gap between germline ends came to 20 bases. The length of the CDR3 is 14 residues. Germline values: CDR1 LGHDT, CDR2 YNNKEL (reference sequence). The CDR3 region has the DNA TGTGCCAGCTCCACATCGGGACTCGGGGGGACCCAGTACTTC. It translates to CASSTSGLGGTQYF.

The chain recombines TRBV21-1 with TRBJ2-7; the tabulated D call, TRBD2, remains unverified against the DNA. TRBV21-1 counts as a pseudogene. The CDR3 loop spans 15 amino acids. The CDR3 reads CASSPEGGNPYEQYF. CDR3 coding DNA: TGTGCCAGCAGCCCCGAGGGCGGGAACCCCTACGAGCAGTACTTC.

V usage is TRBV4-1 and J usage is TRBJ2-5; weak D call: TRBD1 (6 bases). The CDR3 sequence is 13 residues long. Per germline, CDR1 MGHRA and CDR2 YSYEKL. Trimming pared 6 bases from V and 3 bases from J, leaving 11 bases between. The CDR3 loop reads CASSQSGEETQYF. The CDR3 region has the DNA TGCGCCAGCAGTCAATCAGGGGAAGAGACCCAGTACTTC.

This chain joins TRBV2 and TRBJ2-3; D possibly corresponds to TRBD2 (5 bases). The ends were cut back, 4 bases at V and 6 bases at J, with 14 bases in the middle. Germline V CDR1 and CDR2: SNHLY, FYNNEI. The CDR3 totals 14 residues. The CDR3 DNA sequence: TGTGCCAGCAGTGCTGCAACCCCGGGGGATACGCAGTATTTT. Translating gives CASSAATPGDTQYF.

This sequence joins TRBV6-2 or TRBV6-3 and TRBJ1-1; TRBD1 agrees at 7 bases. CDR3 length equals 16 residues. The V segment lost 5 bases and the J segment 5 bases; nucleotides outside the gene matches: 14. Germline values: CDR1 MNHEY, CDR2 SVGEGT. The CDR3 is CASSPLTEDRRTEAFF. The CDR3 nucleotides are TGTGCCAGCAGTCCCCTTACCGAGGACAGGAGAACTGAAGCTTTCTTT.

This chain uses TRBV20-1 with TRBJ2-1; 10 nucleotides match TRBD2. J gave up 16 bases and V 5 bases, and 5 bases lay outside the gene matches. Germline V lookup: CDR1 DFQATT, CDR2 SNEGSKA (reference sequence). The CDR3 totals 10 residues. The CDR3 is CSAEKREGFF. As DNA, the CDR3 is TGCAGTGCTGAAAAGCGGGAGGGATTCTTC.

The gene calls are TRBV7-9 and TRBJ2-1, with 10 bases matching TRBD2. The CDR3 sequence is 16 residues long. CDR1 and CDR2 from the germline V gene are SEHNR and FQNEAQ (reference sequence). The J segment lost 3 bases and the V segment lost 4 bases, leaving 6 bases of the junction unmatched. The CDR3 loop is CASSSGLAENYNEQFF. Here the CDR3 DNA reads TGTGCCAGCAGCTCCGGACTAGCGGAGAACTACAATGAGCAGTTCTTC.

The CDR3: CASSFPPEDTEAFF. The CDR3 coding sequence is TGTGCCAGCAGTTTCCCCCCAGAGGACACTGAAGCTTTCTTT. The gene calls are TRBV28 and TRBJ1-1, with D unclear. Looked up from germline, CDR1 is MDHEN and CDR2 is SYDVKM. V lost 3 bases and J lost 3, with 11 bases in between. This CDR3 comprises 14 residues.

The rearrangement joins TRBV6-1 to TRBJ2-1, with TRBD2 identical over 11 bases. Germline lookup yields CDR1 MNHNS and CDR2 SASEGT. The CDR3 runs to 15 residues. V lost 1 base, J lost 13 bases, and 9 bases stayed unmatched. CDR3 nucleotide sequence: TGTGCCAGCAGTGAAGGGAGGGGACTAGCGGATCAACAGTTCTTC. This encodes CASSEGRGLADQQFF.

The chain recombines TRBV30 with TRBJ1-2, with 8 bases fitting TRBD1. CDR1 is GTSNPN and CDR2 is SVGIG in the germline V gene (reference sequence). J lost 1 base, V lost 1 base, and 5 bases had no gene match. CDR3 length equals 15 residues. CDR3 in DNA: TGTGCCTGGAGTGGAGGGACAGGAGATAACTATGGCTACACCTTC. Amino acid sequence: CAWSGGTGDNYGYTF.

This clone was found a few times. The chain is built from TRBV10-2 and TRBJ2-2; 7 bases line up with TRBD2. The CDR3 is 14 residues long. The germline V gene encodes CDR1 WSHSY and CDR2 SAAADI. The junction had 4 bases not matched to a gene; V was cut back by 5 bases and J by 4 bases. The DNA for the CDR3 is TGCGCCAGCAGTAGACTAGCAGTCACCGGGGAGCTGTTTTTT. Protein: CASSRLAVTGELFF.

This clone was detected once. The gene calls are TRBV5-1 and TRBJ1-1, with unresolved D. There are 13 residues in the CDR3. Germline-derived CDR1 and CDR2 are SGHRS and YFSETQ. V dropped 0 bases and J dropped 6 bases, with 9 bases sitting between them. Here the CDR3 DNA reads TGCGCCAGCAGCTTGGAGACAACCTCTGAAGCTTTCTTT. It translates to CASSLETTSEAFF.

The chain has TRBV7-3 and TRBJ2-1, with 8 bases aligning to TRBD1. Germline V gene lookup returns CDR1 SGHTA and CDR2 FQGTGA. The CDR3 runs 16 residues. The trim removed 3 bases at V and 6 bases at J, leaving 10 bases unmatched. The chain's CDR3 is CASSFWTGRGINEQFF. The DNA of the CDR3 is TGTGCCAGCAGCTTCTGGACAGGGCGGGGTATCAATGAGCAGTTCTTC.

This clone has just one count. The rearrangement links TRBV6-5 to TRBJ1-1, with TRBD1 matching 7 bases. The CDR3 covers 15 residues. Germline trimming cut 5 bases from V and 0 bases from J; bases unmatched to any gene: 6. From germline, CDR1 is MNHEY and CDR2 SVGAGI. The CDR3 DNA sequence: TGTGCCAGCAGTCTAGGACAGGACATGAACACTGAAGCTTTCTTT. It translates to CASSLGQDMNTEAFF.

V gene TRBV2 combines with J gene TRBJ2-2; 10 positions agree with TRBD2. The CDR3 has 15 residues. The germline CDR1 and CDR2 sequences are SNHLY and FYNNEI. V shed 6 bases, J shed 4 bases, and the junction held 5 bases outside the gene matches. CDR3 sequence reads: CASSLTSGVTGELFF. The CDR3 nucleotides are TGTGCCAGCAGCCTTACTAGCGGGGTCACCGGGGAGCTGTTTTTT. Looking up the rest from reference TRBV2 and TRBJ2-2 gives the full variable domain: EPEVTQTPSHQVTQMGQEVILRCVPISNHLYFYWYRQILGQKVEFLVSFYNNEISEKSEIFDDQFSVERPDGSNFTLKIRSTKLEDSAMYFCASSLTSGVTGELFFGEGSRLTVL.